This T cell receptor beta chain derives from a study of type 1 regulatory T cells (dated by TCRdb to the early 2020s). With regard to the full study: The study characterized an in vitro protocol that generated a Tr1-enriched, alloantigen-specific CD4 T cell product named T-allo10. T-allo10 was under clinical evaluation in patients with hematological malignancies receiving allogeneic hematopoietic stem cell transplantation.

The germline V gene (reference sequence) supplies CDR1 SEHNR and CDR2 FQNEAQ. The CDR3, cysteine through phenylalanine, is 14 amino acids long. Just the 42-base CDR3 DNA is kept, in frame starting at base 1. Between the V and J ends, shortened by 5 bases and 9 bases respectively, the junction contains 17 bases. The run used an Illumina MiSeq. The public reads were reprocessed in TCRdb via fastp at Q25 and MiXCR, keeping in-frame beta chains. Identical CDR3 proteins give one entry, which carries the most common genes and DNA. The sample includes approximately 97,000 distinct CDR3 sequences, with 30% to 35% observed a single time. The top ten clonotypes cover around 2.3% of the sample. With regard to this clonotype: Its binding antigen is unknown. Per-base quality was not reported, and no clone a single base away is much larger than it.

The rearranged segments are TRBV7-9 and TRBJ2-1; matching of 6 bases hints at TRBD2 as the D gene. This receptor was identified in a human donor in good health. Sequences were obtained from CD4+ T cells, either the whole sample or a sorted fraction (not recorded which). The nucleotide sequence reads TGTGCCAGCAGCCCCCTTCAGACTAGGTCTGAGCAGTTCTTC. Translated, this is CASSPLQTRSEQFF.